The next 9 T cell receptor beta chains were all read from a single sample in a study of T cell responses to AZD1222 COVID-19 vaccine. Here immunoSEQ multiplex PCR was the method, and the copy in TCRdb shows in-frame clones only, minus some. The sample lists some 150,000 clones; 90% were seen once. This sample comprised peripheral blood, obtained on day 0 of AZD1222 vaccination. The receptors were sampled from an adult in good health.

V usage is TRBV18 and J usage is TRBJ2-7; 8 bases are a match to TRBD1. The CDR3 loop spans 15 amino acids. Germline CDR1 is KGHSH and CDR2 is LQKENI. Trimming took 2 bases from V and 2 from J; bases not matched to a gene: 5. CDR3 amino acids: CASSPAQGGPYEQYF. CDR3 in DNA: TGTGCCAGCTCACCAGCACAGGGGGGCCCCTACGAGCAGTACTTC.

V gene TRBV12-3 or TRBV12-4 combines with J gene TRBJ1-1, with 7 bases lining up with TRBD1. CDR3 length equals 12 residues. V dropped 3 bases and J dropped 8; count of bases not matched to a gene: 3. This CDR3 reads CASSLDRKEAFF. CDR3 nucleotide sequence: TGTGCCAGCAGTTTGGACAGGAAAGAAGCTTTCTTT.

The chain uses TRBV6-1 and TRBJ2-1, with a tentative D call TRBD2 (5 bases). The CDR3 consists of 17 residues. Germline CDR1 and CDR2: MNHNS and SASEGT. Deletions cut 3 bases from V and 1 base from J, with 16 bases between. CDR3 coding DNA: TGTGCCAGCAGTGACTGGGTGGGCCCGGGGTCCTACAATGAGCAGTTCTTC. It translates to CASSDWVGPGSYNEQFF.

The V call is TRBV6-2 or TRBV6-3, the J call TRBJ2-3; TRBD1 might be the D (5 bases). In germline, CDR1 is MNHEY, CDR2 SVGEGT. V was cut by 0 bases and J by 0 bases, with 7 bases left in between. The CDR3 totals 15 residues. CDR3 sequence reads: CASSYSPGSTDTQYF. The DNA of the CDR3 is TGTGCCAGCAGTTACTCCCCAGGGAGCACAGATACGCAGTATTTT.

The chain employs TRBV6-5 and TRBJ1-1, with unresolved D. The V and J ends lost 6 bases and 8 bases respectively, with 13 bases between them. The length of the CDR3 is 12 residues. Germline V gene lookup returns CDR1 MNHEY and CDR2 SVGAGI. The CDR3 sequence: CASSPQRFEAFF. The CDR3 nucleotides read TGTGCCAGCAGCCCCCAAAGATTCGAAGCTTTCTTT.

The CDR3 reads CASITSSGEHYNEQFF. CDR3 sequence (DNA): TGTGCCAGCATCACATCTAGCGGGGAGCACTACAATGAGCAGTTCTTC. The rearrangement joins TRBV28 to TRBJ2-1; TRBD2 agrees at 9 bases. The CDR3 has 16 amino acids. Germline V lookup: CDR1 MDHEN, CDR2 SYDVKM. Germline trimming cut 7 bases from V and 3 bases from J; bases unmatched to any gene: 10.

The chain has TRBV27 and TRBJ1-1, with unresolved D. V was shortened by 6 bases and J by 10 bases, with 18 bases between the two germline ends. CDR3 size: 13 residues. The germline gives CDR1 MNHEY, CDR2 SMNVEV (reference sequence). This CDR3 reads CASSPYRTVRAFF. The CDR3 nucleotides are TGTGCCAGCAGCCCCTACCGGACGGTAAGAGCTTTCTTT.

This chain connects TRBV6-5 to TRBJ1-2; D is possibly TRBD1 (5 bases). Trimming cost V 7 bases and J 4 bases, with 13 bases left between them. The length of the CDR3 is 13 residues. Germline values: CDR1 MNHEY, CDR2 SVGAGI. The DNA of the CDR3 is TGTGCCAGCACCATGGACACTTCCTATGGCTACACCTTC. Its translation is CASTMDTSYGYTF.

The count of this clone is one. The rearrangement links TRBV5-1 to TRBJ2-7, with no clear D. Trimming took 4 bases from V and 4 from J, leaving 18 bases between them. CDR3 length equals 15 residues. Germline CDR1 reads SGHRS; CDR2 reads YFSETQ. CDR3 coding DNA: TGCGCCAGCAGCCCCAGCCCCCGGGTGGGATACGAGCAGTACTTC. Residues: CASSPSPRVGYEQYF. The full variable domain, completed using reference TRBV5-1 and TRBJ2-7, is KAGVTQTPRYLIKTRGQQVTLSCSPISGHRSVSWYQQTPGQGLQFLFEYFSETQRNKGNFPGRFSGRQFSNSRSEMNVSTLELGDSALYLCASSPSPRVGYEQYFGPGTRLTVT.